This T cell receptor (beta chain) originates from a study of blood T cell repertoires in COVID-19. This clone was counted a single time. Authors' processing steps: The assay estimated nucleated cells by amplifying reference gene primers. TCRdb's table, derived via immunoSEQ multiplex PCR, lists solely in-frame clones and lacks some. V, J and clone size were drawn from that table, and D and trimming were deduced from the DNA. The sample gives about 270,000 clones, less than 85% of which show up once; under 3.5% is in the top ten. The germline V and J ends were trimmed by 0 bases and 7 bases, with 13 bases remaining between them. The length of the CDR3 is 15 residues. Germline loops: CDR1 LGHNA, CDR2 YSLEER.

The clonotype originates from a woman aged 18-29 years with acute or convalescent COVID-19. The source material was peripheral blood. V and J are TRBV4-3 and TRBJ1-5; weak D call: TRBD1 (5 bases). The CDR3, as DNA: TGCGCCAGCAGCCAAGAATGGGGTCGGGGGCAGCCCCAGCATTTT. This encodes CASSQEWGRGQPQHF.